This T cell receptor beta chain was identified during a study of T cells after somatic rescue of genetic block. Deletions cut 2 bases from V and 10 bases from J, with 18 bases between. This CDR3 has 16 residues. Germline lookup yields CDR1 MNHEY and CDR2 SVGAGI. Generated by immunoSEQ multiplex PCR, the TCRdb table keeps only in-frame clones and is missing some. The data show approximately 70,000 clones, approximately 91% seen once. Specimen: peripheral blood mononuclear cells (PBMCs). The source is a man aged 25 to 40. The chain couples TRBV6-5 to TRBJ1-6, with a possible D match to TRBD1 (5 bases). CDR3 amino acids: CASSYGADSPGSPLHF. The CDR3 DNA reads TGTGCCAGCAGTTACGGGGCCGATAGCCCAGGGTCACCCCTCCACTTT.